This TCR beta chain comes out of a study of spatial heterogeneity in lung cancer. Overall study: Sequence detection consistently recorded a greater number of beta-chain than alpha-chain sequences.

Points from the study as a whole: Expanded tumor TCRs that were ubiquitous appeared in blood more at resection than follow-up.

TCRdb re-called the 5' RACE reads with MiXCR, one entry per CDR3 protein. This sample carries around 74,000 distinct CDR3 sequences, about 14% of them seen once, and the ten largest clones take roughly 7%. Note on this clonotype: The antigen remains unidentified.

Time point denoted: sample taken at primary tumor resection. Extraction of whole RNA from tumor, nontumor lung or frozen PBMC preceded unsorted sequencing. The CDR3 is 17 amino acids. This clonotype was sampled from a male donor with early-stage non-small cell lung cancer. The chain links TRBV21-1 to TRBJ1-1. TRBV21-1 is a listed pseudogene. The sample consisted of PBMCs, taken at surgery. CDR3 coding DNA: TGTGCCAGCAGCAAAGTGAGCGGAGTGATCGAGAACACTGAAGCTTTCTTT. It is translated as CASSKVSGVIENTEAFF.